The following is a T cell receptor beta chain sequence with its context. Its cognate antigen is unknown. The sample comes from a study of cytomegalovirus exposure and HLA in healthy donors. Study outcomes and limitations: Some V segments, TRBV6-2 and TRBV6-3 among them, were indistinguishable and were therefore excluded. Association with HLA alleles at 0.05 false discovery rate was found for 15,000 to 20,000 TCR beta sequences in a later analysis. Sequencing likely caused a cluster of highly shared sequence variants.

Germline V gene lookup returns CDR1 SGHTA and CDR2 FQGTGA. The CDR3 sequence is 16 residues long. Trimming removed 1 base at V and 7 bases at J, with 17 bases between. The study ran its PCR with 60 Vbeta and 13 Jbeta primers. Profiled with immunoSEQ multiplex PCR; TCRdb holds only in-frame clones, not every one. The profile shows some 190,000 clones, 77% of them singletons. Sequencing used PBMCs. V is TRBV7-3 and J is TRBJ2-1; tentative D call: TRBD2 (5 bases). This receptor was obtained from a woman in her 30s in good health and CMV-seropositive. The DNA of the CDR3 is TGTGCCAGCAGCTTAAGTTTAAGTAGGGAGTTGAATGAGCAGTTCTTC. Protein product: CASSLSLSRELNEQFF.